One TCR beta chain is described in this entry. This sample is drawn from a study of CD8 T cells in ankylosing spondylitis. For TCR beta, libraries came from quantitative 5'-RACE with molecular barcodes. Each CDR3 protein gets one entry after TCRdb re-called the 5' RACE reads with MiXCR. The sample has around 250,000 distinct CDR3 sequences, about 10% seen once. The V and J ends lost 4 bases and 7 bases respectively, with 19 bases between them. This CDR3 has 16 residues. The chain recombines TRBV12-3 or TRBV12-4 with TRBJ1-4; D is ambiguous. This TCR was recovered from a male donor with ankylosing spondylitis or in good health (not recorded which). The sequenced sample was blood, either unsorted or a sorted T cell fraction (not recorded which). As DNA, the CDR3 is TGTGCCAGCAGTTCCGACCTAAAGAAGATAAGTGAAAAACTGTTTTTT. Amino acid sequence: CASSSDLKKISEKLFF.